This TCR beta chain stems from a study of blood T cell repertoires in COVID-19. V lost 8 bases to trimming and J lost 0 bases; unmatched junction nucleotides: 6. Germline-derived CDR1 and CDR2 are SEHNR and FQNEAQ (reference sequence). The CDR3 has 15 amino acids. Using immunoSEQ multiplex PCR, the repertoire was profiled, and TCRdb retains in-frame clones only, with some absent. The repertoire holds roughly 160,000 clones, with roughly 90% as singletons. The sample was peripheral blood. The V gene is TRBV7-9, the J gene TRBJ1-3, with 8 positions matching TRBD1. This receptor was obtained from a man aged 18-30 years with acute or convalescent COVID-19. This CDR3 reads CASGQGASSGNTIYF. In nucleotides, the CDR3 is TGTGCCAGCGGTCAGGGGGCGAGCTCTGGAAACACCATATATTTT. Supplemented by reference TRBV7-9 and TRBJ1-3, the full variable domain reads DTGVSQNPRHKITKRGQNVTFRCDPISEHNRLYWYRQTLGQGPEFLTYFQNEAQLEKSRLLSDRFSAERPKGSFSTLEIQRTEQGDSAMYLCASGQGASSGNTIYFGEGSWLTVV.